This T cell receptor (beta chain) was observed in a study of regulatory and conventional T cells in breast cancer (dated by TCRdb to between 2014 and 2017). Receptor libraries were prepared by PCR. The instrument was an Illumina MiSeq. TCRdb itself trimmed the public reads at Q25 with fastp, ran MiXCR and retained productive beta chains. Rows with a matching CDR3 protein are joined into one entry that keeps the most common DNA and genes. For this sample there are 9,500 or so distinct CDR3 sequences; about 35% appear just once. The ten largest account for under 6.5% of the sample. V sheds 4 bases and J sheds 8 bases, leaving 14 bases between their ends. According to the germline V gene, CDR1 reads MRHNA and CDR2 reads SNTAGT. The CDR3 comprises 13 residues, both ends counted. Only CDR3 DNA remains: 39 bases, in frame from the first base. As concerns this clonotype: Its antigen is currently not known. Because it lacks the conserved phenylalanine or tryptophan at the end, this CDR3 is likely a read error.

The source of this sequence is a male donor in good health. Sequencing was performed on conventional T cells from blood. The V and J segments used are TRBV6-4 and TRBJ1-2; the best D guess is TRBD1, with 5 bases matching. The CDR3 region has the sequence CASSAGRGYGYTL. DNA sequence: TGTGCCAGCAGTGCCGGACGGGGGTACGGCTACACCCTC.